A selection of T cell receptor beta chains follows, all from one sample in a study of cytomegalovirus exposure and HLA in healthy donors. Assay: immunoSEQ multiplex PCR; the TCRdb copy retains only in-frame clones and omits some. The sample lists 150,000 or so clones, 70% to 75% seen once, with about 4.5% in the top ten. Sequencing used PBMCs. The receptors derive from a man aged 18 to 29 in good health and CMV-seropositive. Both conserved end residues are part of each CDR3. The order of the fields is J gene, D gene, V gene, clone size, CDR3 protein, CDR3 DNA. A D gene is named only where the DNA matches it firmly. For some rows the clone size is stated as once, few or many, or as a class when expanded; others skip it.

j_call: TRBJ2-2; d_call: TRBD2; v_call: TRBV5-1; clone_size: once; cdr3_aa: CASSPSGRAGTGELFF; cdr3_nt: TGCGCCAGCAGCCCGAGCGGGAGGGCTGGGACCGGGGAGCTGTTTTTT
j_call: TRBJ1-4; d_call: .; v_call: TRBV7-2; clone_size: .; cdr3_aa: CASSLVGSEKLFF; cdr3_nt: TGTGCCAGCAGCTTAGTTGGCTCCGAAAAACTGTTTTTT
j_call: TRBJ1-2; d_call: .; v_call: TRBV29-1; clone_size: .; cdr3_aa: CSVESSANYGYTF; cdr3_nt: TGCAGCGTTGAATCCTCAGCTAACTATGGCTACACCTTC
j_call: TRBJ1-2; d_call: TRBD1; v_call: TRBV5-5; clone_size: .; cdr3_aa: CASSSGDRMNYGYTF; cdr3_nt: TGTGCCAGCAGCTCAGGGGACAGGATGAACTATGGCTACACCTTC
j_call: TRBJ1-4; d_call: TRBD1; v_call: TRBV11-2; clone_size: few; cdr3_aa: CASSTGQGIEKLFF; cdr3_nt: TGTGCCAGCAGCACGGGACAGGGGATTGAAAAACTGTTTTTT
j_call: TRBJ2-3; d_call: .; v_call: TRBV5-1; clone_size: .; cdr3_aa: CASSPARALTDTQYF; cdr3_nt: TGCGCCAGCAGCCCTGCCAGGGCCCTCACAGATACGCAGTATTTT
j_call: TRBJ1-5; d_call: .; v_call: TRBV19; clone_size: .; cdr3_aa: CASSIVGTRTSDQPQHF; cdr3_nt: TGTGCCAGTAGTATAGTGGGGACAAGGACGTCGGATCAGCCCCAGCATTTT
j_call: TRBJ1-4; d_call: TRBD1; v_call: TRBV2; clone_size: .; cdr3_aa: CASSYRGEGEKLFF; cdr3_nt: TGTGCCAGCAGTTACAGGGGGGAGGGTGAAAAACTGTTTTTT
j_call: TRBJ1-2; d_call: TRBD1; v_call: TRBV5-1; clone_size: .; cdr3_aa: CASSTGTGGDYGYTF; cdr3_nt: TGCGCCAGCAGCACCGGGACAGGGGGTGACTATGGCTACACCTTC
j_call: TRBJ2-5; d_call: .; v_call: TRBV11-2; clone_size: .; cdr3_aa: CASSPGRGQETQYF; cdr3_nt: TGTGCCAGCAGCCCAGGTCGGGGGCAAGAGACCCAGTACTTC
j_call: TRBJ1-1; d_call: .; v_call: TRBV29-1; clone_size: .; cdr3_aa: CSTTDILNTEAFF; cdr3_nt: TGCAGCACTACGGACATCTTGAACACTGAAGCTTTCTTT
j_call: TRBJ2-5; d_call: .; v_call: TRBV5-1; clone_size: .; cdr3_aa: CASSLGSSMEAQYF; cdr3_nt: TGCGCCAGCAGCTTAGGTTCGAGCATGGAGGCCCAGTACTTC
j_call: TRBJ1-2; d_call: .; v_call: TRBV5-8; clone_size: .; cdr3_aa: CASSERSGYGYTF; cdr3_nt: TGTGCCAGCAGCGAACGGTCGGGCTATGGCTACACCTTC
j_call: TRBJ1-1; d_call: .; v_call: TRBV5-6; clone_size: .; cdr3_aa: CASSLAGGNTEAFF; cdr3_nt: TGTGCCAGCAGCTTGGCCGGTGGTAACACTGAAGCTTTCTTT
j_call: TRBJ1-2; d_call: .; v_call: TRBV7-9; clone_size: once; cdr3_aa: CASSPGQGLLYGYTF; cdr3_nt: TGTGCCAGCAGCCCTGGGCAGGGCCTCCTATATGGCTACACCTTC
j_call: TRBJ2-5; d_call: .; v_call: TRBV7-9; clone_size: .; cdr3_aa: CASSLGVEGTQYF; cdr3_nt: TGTGCCAGCAGCTTAGGGGTTGAGGGGACCCAGTACTTC
j_call: TRBJ2-3; d_call: TRBD2; v_call: TRBV7-2; clone_size: few; cdr3_aa: CASSLSSGGPPDTQYF; cdr3_nt: TGTGCCAGCAGCTTATCGAGCGGGGGACCCCCAGATACGCAGTATTTT
j_call: TRBJ2-5; d_call: TRBD1; v_call: TRBV28; clone_size: .; cdr3_aa: CASRARTGKETQYF; cdr3_nt: TGTGCCAGCAGGGCACGGACAGGGAAAGAGACCCAGTACTTC
j_call: TRBJ2-4; d_call: .; v_call: TRBV6-5; clone_size: .; cdr3_aa: CASRMGAGAKNIQYF; cdr3_nt: TGTGCCAGCAGAATGGGGGCTGGGGCCAAAAACATTCAGTACTTC
j_call: TRBJ2-3; d_call: .; v_call: TRBV28; clone_size: .; cdr3_aa: CASRDLARRTDTQYF; cdr3_nt: TGTGCCAGCAGGGATCTAGCGCGTCGCACAGATACGCAGTATTTT
j_call: TRBJ2-1; d_call: .; v_call: TRBV21-1; clone_size: few; cdr3_aa: CASSKAQGPPDNEQFF; cdr3_nt: TGTGCCAGCAGCAAAGCGCAGGGCCCACCGGACAATGAGCAGTTCTTC
j_call: TRBJ1-4; d_call: TRBD1; v_call: TRBV4-2; clone_size: many; cdr3_aa: CASSQGRGTGNEKLFF; cdr3_nt: TGTGCCAGCAGCCAAGGGAGAGGGACAGGGAACGAAAAACTGTTTTTT
j_call: TRBJ1-2; d_call: .; v_call: TRBV6-6; clone_size: .; cdr3_aa: CASTPGLELGYTF; cdr3_nt: TGTGCCAGCACGCCGGGTTTGGAACTTGGCTACACCTTC
j_call: TRBJ1-4; d_call: TRBD1; v_call: TRBV6-1; clone_size: .; cdr3_aa: CASSEGAWDSSNEKLFF; cdr3_nt: TGTGCCAGCAGTGAAGGGGCTTGGGACAGCAGTAATGAAAAACTGTTTTTT
j_call: TRBJ1-3; d_call: .; v_call: TRBV7-9; clone_size: .; cdr3_aa: CASSLVGTVRPGNTIYF; cdr3_nt: TGTGCCAGCAGCTTAGTTGGGACTGTCAGACCTGGGAACACCATATATTTT
j_call: TRBJ1-5; d_call: .; v_call: TRBV19; clone_size: .; cdr3_aa: CASSTGVEAGQPQHF; cdr3_nt: TGTGCCAGTAGTACTGGGGTAGAGGCGGGTCAGCCCCAGCATTTT
j_call: TRBJ2-4; d_call: .; v_call: TRBV9; clone_size: few; cdr3_aa: CASSVEVTPRDIQYF; cdr3_nt: TGTGCCAGCAGCGTAGAGGTGACCCCGAGGGACATTCAGTACTTC
j_call: TRBJ1-2; d_call: .; v_call: TRBV6-6; clone_size: once; cdr3_aa: CAISPANYGYTF; cdr3_nt: TGTGCCATCAGTCCAGCTAACTATGGCTACACCTTC
j_call: TRBJ1-5; d_call: .; v_call: TRBV2; clone_size: .; cdr3_aa: CASSPGMLGQPQHF; cdr3_nt: TGTGCCAGCAGTCCAGGGATGCTAGGGCAGCCCCAGCATTTT
j_call: TRBJ2-1; d_call: .; v_call: TRBV6-6; clone_size: .; cdr3_aa: CASSRTGDNEQFF; cdr3_nt: TGTGCCAGCAGTCGGACTGGAGACAATGAGCAGTTCTTC
j_call: TRBJ2-5; d_call: TRBD2; v_call: TRBV6-5; clone_size: few; cdr3_aa: CASSWGRGGKETQYF; cdr3_nt: TGTGCCAGCAGTTGGGGGCGGGGGGGTAAAGAGACCCAGTACTTC
j_call: TRBJ2-1; d_call: TRBD2; v_call: TRBV7-2; clone_size: .; cdr3_aa: CASTRTSGHNEQFF; cdr3_nt: TGTGCCAGCACTCGGACTAGCGGCCACAATGAGCAGTTCTTC
j_call: TRBJ1-2; d_call: TRBD1; v_call: TRBV27; clone_size: .; cdr3_aa: CASSPRDRDYGYTF; cdr3_nt: TGTGCCAGCAGTCCCCGGGACAGGGATTATGGCTACACCTTC
j_call: TRBJ2-5; d_call: .; v_call: TRBV29-1; clone_size: .; cdr3_aa: CSVAGQETQYF; cdr3_nt: TGCAGCGTTGCAGGGCAAGAGACCCAGTACTTC
j_call: TRBJ1-1; d_call: .; v_call: TRBV6-1; clone_size: few; cdr3_aa: CASTPLGLRRTEAFF; cdr3_nt: TGTGCCAGCACCCCCTTGGGGCTCCGGCGGACTGAAGCTTTCTTT
j_call: TRBJ2-5; d_call: .; v_call: TRBV11-2; clone_size: .; cdr3_aa: CASSFNFQETQYF; cdr3_nt: TGTGCCAGCAGCTTTAACTTCCAAGAGACCCAGTACTTC
j_call: TRBJ1-2; d_call: TRBD1; v_call: TRBV6-5; clone_size: .; cdr3_aa: CASSRSGQSNGYTF; cdr3_nt: TGTGCCAGCAGTCGCTCGGGACAGAGTAATGGCTACACCTTC
j_call: TRBJ2-5; d_call: .; v_call: TRBV7-6; clone_size: .; cdr3_aa: CASSLVYNQETQYF; cdr3_nt: TGTGCCAGCAGCTTAGTTTACAACCAAGAGACCCAGTACTTC
j_call: TRBJ1-1; d_call: .; v_call: TRBV7-9; clone_size: few; cdr3_aa: CSSSLSGGTEAFF; cdr3_nt: TGTTCCAGCAGCCTCTCCGGAGGGACTGAAGCTTTCTTT
j_call: TRBJ2-3; d_call: TRBD1; v_call: TRBV5-1; clone_size: .; cdr3_aa: CASSRGQGPPLAF; cdr3_nt: TGCGCCAGCAGCCGTGGACAGGGTCCCCCATTGGCTTTT
j_call: TRBJ1-1; d_call: TRBD1; v_call: TRBV27; clone_size: .; cdr3_aa: CASSLGTGGGWTEAFF; cdr3_nt: TGTGCCAGCAGCCTAGGGACAGGCGGGGGATGGACTGAAGCTTTCTTT
j_call: TRBJ2-6; d_call: .; v_call: TRBV5-1; clone_size: .; cdr3_aa: CASSLGGPGSGANVLTF; cdr3_nt: TGCGCCAGCAGCTTGGGGGGGCCTGGTTCTGGGGCCAACGTCCTGACTTTC
j_call: TRBJ1-5; d_call: .; v_call: TRBV18; clone_size: .; cdr3_aa: CASSRSLGNQPQHF; cdr3_nt: TGTGCCAGCTCACGGAGTCTTGGCAATCAGCCCCAGCATTTT
j_call: TRBJ1-1; d_call: TRBD1; v_call: TRBV28; clone_size: .; cdr3_aa: CASRTGTLNTEAFF; cdr3_nt: TGTGCCAGCAGGACAGGGACATTGAACACTGAAGCTTTCTTT
j_call: TRBJ1-1; d_call: TRBD1; v_call: TRBV6-1; clone_size: .; cdr3_aa: CASSETGPNTEAFF; cdr3_nt: TGTGCCAGCAGTGAGACAGGGCCGAACACTGAAGCTTTCTTT
j_call: TRBJ1-4; d_call: .; v_call: TRBV6-5; clone_size: .; cdr3_aa: CASSYKGLETNEKLFF; cdr3_nt: TGTGCCAGCAGCTACAAGGGGTTGGAAACTAATGAAAAACTGTTTTTT
j_call: TRBJ1-2; d_call: .; v_call: TRBV4-1; clone_size: .; cdr3_aa: CASSQPMGGGYTF; cdr3_nt: TGCGCCAGCAGCCAACCAATGGGGGGTGGCTACACCTTC
j_call: TRBJ1-1; d_call: .; v_call: TRBV11-2; clone_size: few; cdr3_aa: CASSSYRATNTEAFF; cdr3_nt: TGTGCCAGCAGCTCATACAGGGCCACGAACACTGAAGCTTTCTTT
j_call: TRBJ1-2; d_call: .; v_call: TRBV13; clone_size: .; cdr3_aa: CASSPPGIGYTF; cdr3_nt: TGTGCCAGCAGCCCGCCCGGGATTGGCTACACCTTC
j_call: TRBJ2-3; d_call: .; v_call: TRBV10-2; clone_size: .; cdr3_aa: CATRSGNGGTDTQYF; cdr3_nt: TGCGCCACCCGGAGCGGAAACGGGGGCACAGATACGCAGTATTTT
j_call: TRBJ2-1; d_call: TRBD2; v_call: TRBV9; clone_size: .; cdr3_aa: CAARTRFEQFF; cdr3_nt: TGTGCCGCGAGGACTAGATTTGAGCAGTTCTTC
j_call: TRBJ1-2; d_call: .; v_call: TRBV18; clone_size: .; cdr3_aa: CASSPRGGYTF; cdr3_nt: TGTGCCAGCTCACCACGCGGCGGCTACACCTTC
j_call: TRBJ1-2; d_call: TRBD1; v_call: TRBV6-1; clone_size: .; cdr3_aa: CASSEIYRGDYGYTF; cdr3_nt: TGTGCCAGCAGTGAAATTTACAGGGGGGATTATGGCTACACCTTC
j_call: TRBJ1-6; d_call: TRBD1; v_call: TRBV19; clone_size: .; cdr3_aa: CASSSPTGANYNSPLHF; cdr3_nt: TGTGCCAGTAGTTCTCCGACAGGGGCGAATTATAATTCACCCCTCCACTTT